One sample yielded the 18 T cell receptor beta chains listed below, sequenced in a study of shared clonotypes between healthy human individuals. TCRdb's table, derived via immunoSEQ multiplex PCR, lists solely in-frame clones and lacks some. The sample records approximately 2,300,000 clones, roughly 92% being singletons. The sample comprised naive CD4+ T cells from PBMCs. Subset indicated: CD45RA+ positively selected. These receptors all stem from a man between 18 and 35 years old in good health. Some clones in this sample may be carry-over from other donors' samples.

This rearrangement joins TRBV6-6 to TRBJ2-1, with 7 positions matching TRBD2. There are 13 residues in the CDR3. With V trimmed by 7 bases and J by 8 bases, 8 bases remained unmatched. Germline CDR1 reads MNHNY; CDR2 reads SVGAGI (reference sequence). Written as DNA, the CDR3 is TGTGCCAGCACCCTGACTAGCAAGTATGAGCAGTTCTTC. Amino acid sequence: CASTLTSKYEQFF.

The chain carries TRBV7-2 and TRBJ2-2, with TRBD1 matching over 8 bases. The CDR3 is 14 residues long. J gave up 6 bases and V 2 bases, and 2 bases lay outside the gene matches. Germline lookup yields CDR1 SGHTA and CDR2 FQGNSA. In DNA, the CDR3 is TGTGCCAGCAGCTTAAACAGGGGGTCCGGGGAGCTGTTTTTT. Amino acid sequence: CASSLNRGSGELFF.

The V call is TRBV7-2, the J call TRBJ2-7; 7 bases match TRBD1. Germline CDR1 SGHTA, CDR2 FQGNSA. The CDR3 covers 15 residues. J was trimmed by 1 base and V by 0 bases; bases with no gene match: 3. The CDR3 coding sequence is TGTGCCAGCAGCTTAGCCCCGACAGGGTCCTACGAGCAGTACTTC. Residues: CASSLAPTGSYEQYF.

In its sample, this clone was seen a few times. The CDR3 sequence is CASTPPGAGGRNTIYF. The CDR3 region has the DNA TGTGCCAGCACCCCTCCGGGCGCAGGCGGCAGAAACACCATATATTTT. This chain uses TRBV28 with TRBJ1-3, with D hard to call. Germline-derived CDR1 and CDR2 are MDHEN and SYDVKM. V was cut by 7 bases and J by 5 bases, with 21 bases left in between. CDR3 length: 16 residues. The variable domain in full, completed from reference TRBV28 and TRBJ1-3, reads DVKVTQSSRYLVKRTGEKVFLECVQDMDHENMFWYRQDPGLGLRLIYFSYDVKMKEKGDIPEGYSVSREKKERFSLILESASTNQTSMYLCASTPPGAGGRNTIYFGEGSWLTVV.

The rearrangement joins TRBV7-3 to TRBJ2-2; D might be TRBD1 or TRBD2, each matching 6 bases. Between the trimmed V and J ends, which lost 2 bases and 4 bases, there was a span of 11 bases. The germline gives CDR1 SGHTA, CDR2 FQGTGA. The CDR3 covers 15 residues. The DNA of the CDR3 is TGTGCCAGCAGCTTACGGGGGCCGGGCACCGGGGAGCTGTTTTTT. Its translation: CASSLRGPGTGELFF.

The chain joins TRBV6-5 to TRBJ2-7, with D maybe TRBD1 (6 bases). Trimming took 2 bases from V and 3 from J, leaving 17 bases between them. CDR3 length: 16 amino acids. CDR1 and CDR2 (germline): MNHEY, SVGAGI. The CDR3 here is CASSYLSVGGFYEQYF. The CDR3 DNA follows: TGTGCCAGCAGTTACCTCTCGGTAGGGGGATTCTACGAGCAGTACTTC.

Regarding this clone: Other DNA sequences from this sample encode an identical CDR3 as well. The chain combines TRBV28 with TRBJ2-1; 7 nucleotides line up with TRBD2. The germline gives CDR1 MDHEN, CDR2 SYDVKM. The CDR3 totals 12 residues. The V gene end was trimmed by 11 bases and the J gene end by 1 base; junction bases not matched to a gene: 2. The CDR3 region has the DNA TGTGCCGGGGGAGGGTCCTACAATGAGCAGTTCTTC. This encodes CAGGGSYNEQFF.

The chain combines TRBV7-3 with TRBJ1-5; D ambiguous. This CDR3 is built from 15 residues. Germline V CDR1 and CDR2: SGHTA, FQGTGA. V was shortened by 5 bases and J by 2 bases, with 13 bases between the two germline ends. CDR3 nucleotide sequence: TGTGCCAGCAGCCCCTCCGGAGGCGGCAATCAGCCCCAGCATTTT. The encoded protein is CASSPSGGGNQPQHF.

V is TRBV6-1 and J is TRBJ1-2; 7 nucleotides align to TRBD1. The CDR3 contains 14 residues. With V trimmed by 1 base and J by 5 bases, 4 bases remained unmatched. Germline CDR1 and CDR2: MNHNS and SASEGT. The CDR3 coding sequence is TGTGCCAGCAGTGAAGTTTCGGGACAGTATGGCTACACCTTC. It specifies CASSEVSGQYGYTF.

The V and J genes are TRBV28 and TRBJ2-1, with TRBD1 matching 7 bases. Germline CDR1 and CDR2: MDHEN and SYDVKM. The CDR3 extends over 14 amino acids. Trimming cost V 7 bases and J 8 bases; bases outside gene matches: 11. The CDR3 nucleotides are TGTGCCAGCACCCCGATCCGGGACAGTGATGAGCAGTTCTTC. Translating it yields CASTPIRDSDEQFF.

This rearrangement joins TRBV6-6 to TRBJ2-7; weak D call: TRBD1 (5 bases). Germline V gene lookup returns CDR1 MNHNY and CDR2 SVGAGI (reference sequence). The CDR3 consists of 11 residues. Between the trimmed V and J ends, which lost 6 bases and 7 bases, there was a span of 10 bases. CDR3 sequence: CASSEAGEQYF. The CDR3 nucleotides are TGTGCCAGCAGCGAAGCAGGGGAGCAGTACTTC.

The V call is TRBV5-1, the J call TRBJ2-5; D not resolved. This CDR3 is 14 amino acids long. Germline V lookup: CDR1 SGHRS, CDR2 YFSETQ. The V gene lost 3 bases and the J gene lost 5 bases, with 14 bases spanning the gap. The CDR3 DNA follows: TGCGCCAGCAGCTCTTCAACGACGATGGAGACCCAGTACTTC. It codes for CASSSSTTMETQYF.

This CDR3 is CASSSRLAGAYEQYF. For the CDR3, the DNA is TGTGCCAGCAGCTCACGACTAGCGGGAGCCTACGAGCAGTACTTC. The J gene is TRBJ2-7, the V gene TRBV13, with 12 bases fitting TRBD2. CDR3 length: 15 amino acids. Germline CDR1 PRHDT, CDR2 FYEKMQ (reference sequence). V was pared by 4 bases and J by 2 bases, with 3 bases of the junction left unmatched.

The CDR3 sequence: CASSGTGTREFF. In nucleotides, the CDR3 is TGTGCCAGCAGTGGGACCGGGACTAGAGAGTTCTTC. The V gene is TRBV2, the J gene TRBJ2-1, with 8 nucleotides matching TRBD2. CDR1 and CDR2 (germline): SNHLY, FYNNEI. The V segment lost 4 bases and the J segment 14 bases; nucleotides outside the gene matches: 7. This CDR3 contains 12 residues. Combining the CDR3 with reference TRBV2 and TRBJ2-1 gives the whole variable domain EPEVTQTPSHQVTQMGQEVILRCVPISNHLYFYWYRQILGQKVEFLVSFYNNEISEKSEIFDDQFSVERPDGSNFTLKIRSTKLEDSAMYFCASSGTGTREFFGPGTRLTVL.

The chain links TRBV4-1 to TRBJ2-1; perhaps D is TRBD1 or TRBD2 (5 bases each). Germline V gene sequence: CDR1 MGHRA, CDR2 YSYEKL. V shed 4 bases and J shed 6 bases, with 10 bases lying between them. The CDR3 runs 13 residues. CDR3 coding DNA: TGCGCCAGCAGCCGATGGGGGAGCAATGAGCAGTTCTTC. Its translation: CASSRWGSNEQFF.

The count of this clone is one. This rearrangement joins TRBV28 to TRBJ2-7; TRBD2 matches 9 bases. The germline CDR1 and CDR2 sequences are MDHEN and SYDVKM. The length of the CDR3 is 16 residues. With V trimmed by 2 bases and J by 3 bases, 8 bases remained unmatched. The chain's CDR3 is CASSLIQRGAYYEQYF. CDR3 in DNA: TGTGCCAGCAGTTTAATCCAGCGGGGGGCGTACTACGAGCAGTACTTC.

The V gene is TRBV18, the J gene TRBJ2-7; D possibly uses TRBD1 or TRBD2 (5 bases each). The CDR3 has 16 amino acids. V lost 6 bases to trimming and J lost 2 bases, with 20 bases between them. Germline-derived CDR1 and CDR2 are KGHSH and LQKENI. The CDR3 DNA sequence: TGTGCCAGCTCTCAGAACCCCCCCCCGGGGCCCTACGAGCAGTACTTC. Its protein product is CASSQNPPPGPYEQYF.

The table lists this clone with a count of one. The chain recombines TRBV2 with TRBJ2-7; 11 nucleotides agree with TRBD2. The CDR3 length is 15 residues. V lost 4 bases, J lost 1 base, and 3 bases stayed unmatched. Germline lookup yields CDR1 SNHLY and CDR2 FYNNEI. CDR3 nucleotides: TGTGCCAGCAGTGTCGGACTAGCGGGTTCCTACGAGCAGTACTTC. Translation: CASSVGLAGSYEQYF.